One and the same sample provided the 28 T cell receptor beta chains below, sequenced in a study of blood T cells in healthy people across ages. A second roughly 7 to 11 cycle PCR used barcoded and J-beta primers. MiXCR, run by TCRdb on the 5' RACE reads, gives a single entry per CDR3 protein. The top ten hold approximately 12% of the sample, which has 700,000 to 850,000 distinct CDR3 sequences, roughly 34% seen once. Sequencing was carried out using blood. The receptors derive from a man younger than 30 in good health.

The V call is TRBV20-1, the J call TRBJ1-2, with no clear D. This CDR3 region has 16 residues. Trimming took 1 base from V and 8 from J, leaving 23 bases between them. CDR1 and CDR2 (germline): DFQATT, SNEGSKA (reference sequence). The CDR3 DNA reads as TGCAGTGCTAGAGTATCCCCCTTCGTGGGTGGTAGAGGCTACACCTTC. Protein product: CSARVSPFVGGRGYTF.

About this clonotype: At one boundary the junction diverges from the germline segment, which might be a read error. The genes are TRBV5-1 and TRBJ1-1, with D uncertain. The CDR3 spans 14 residues. CDR1 is SGHRS, CDR2 YFSETQ, per germline. CDR3 sequence reads: CASSLRVGNTETFF. CDR3 bases: TGCGCCAGCAGCTTGCGTGTGGGGAACACTGAAACTTTCTTT.

This clonotype was counted at least ten times. The genes are TRBV12-3 or TRBV12-4 and TRBJ2-3; no clear D gene. The CDR3 loop spans 13 amino acids. Trimming left V 4 bases short and J 4 bases short, with 9 bases between. The CDR3 reads CASSSKPADTQYF. The CDR3, as DNA: TGTGCCAGCAGTTCAAAACCCGCAGATACGCAGTATTTT.

This clonotype was seen more than once but under ten times. The chain couples TRBV29-1 to TRBJ2-7, with D unclear. From germline, CDR1 is SQVTM and CDR2 ANQGSEA. CDR3 size: 13 residues. V lost 2 bases and J lost 10, with 18 bases in between. The CDR3 loop is CSVETIRPRPQYF. The CDR3 nucleotides read TGCAGCGTTGAAACGATTCGGCCCCGGCCCCAGTACTTC.

In regard to this clonotype: The junction differs from germline at one of its ends, possibly a read error. The V call is TRBV3-1, the J call TRBJ1-5; D uncertain. CDR3 length: 12 residues. The germline gives CDR1 LGHDT, CDR2 YNNKEL (reference sequence). In DNA form, the CDR3 reads TGTGTCAGCAGCCGACAAAATCAGCCCCAGCATTTT. Its protein is CVSSRQNQPQHF.

This clonotype has at least ten counts. The genes are TRBV4-3 and TRBJ2-3, with D maybe TRBD1 (6 bases). The ends were cut back, 0 bases at V and 6 bases at J, with 13 bases in the middle. The length of the CDR3 is 15 residues. In germline, CDR1 is LGHNA, CDR2 YSLEER. The CDR3 spells CASSQDGGPLDTQYF. DNA for the CDR3: TGCGCCAGCAGCCAAGATGGGGGCCCGCTGGATACGCAGTATTTT.

The chain carries TRBV2 and TRBJ1-4; tentative D call: TRBD1 (6 bases). Germline V gives CDR1 SNHLY, CDR2 FYNNEI. The CDR3 spans 14 residues. The V and J ends lost 7 bases and 0 bases respectively, with 9 bases between them. CDR3 amino acids: CASKQGATNEKLFF. CDR3 nucleotides: TGTGCCAGCAAACAGGGTGCAACTAATGAAAAACTGTTTTTT.

J is TRBJ1-1 and V is TRBV3-1; TRBD1 agrees at 8 bases. The CDR3 covers 14 residues. Germline V gives CDR1 LGHDT, CDR2 YNNKEL (reference sequence). V was pared by 2 bases and J by 6 bases, with 5 bases of the junction left unmatched. The CDR3: CASSQRGTGPEAFF. As DNA, the CDR3 is TGTGCCAGCAGCCAACGGGGGACAGGCCCTGAAGCTTTCTTT.

The V call is TRBV20-1, the J call TRBJ2-3, with 10 bases that match TRBD2. The J segment lost 9 bases and the V segment lost 5 bases, leaving 14 bases of the junction unmatched. Germline-derived CDR1 and CDR2 are DFQATT and SNEGSKA (reference sequence). The CDR3 is made up of 15 amino acids. The CDR3 DNA reads TGCAGTGCTCCCGCTCTAGCGGGGGTAGTTCGGACGCAGTATTTT. Amino acid sequence: CSAPALAGVVRTQYF.

This clonotype was counted only a few times. V gene TRBV7-9 combines with J gene TRBJ2-1; TRBD1 is a possible D gene (9 bases). Germline CDR1 is SEHNR and CDR2 is FQNEAQ (reference sequence). The V end lost 1 base, the J end lost 9 bases, and 16 bases lay between the germline ends. The CDR3 covers 15 residues. DNA for the CDR3: TGTGCCAGCAGCTTAGAAGGGACAGGGACTAGTGAGCAGTTCTTC. This sequence encodes CASSLEGTGTSEQFF. The whole variable domain, filled in from reference TRBV7-9 and TRBJ2-1, reads DTGVSQNPRHKITKRGQNVTFRCDPISEHNRLYWYRQTLGQGPEFLTYFQNEAQLEKSRLLSDRFSAERPKGSFSTLEIQRTEQGDSAMYLCASSLEGTGTSEQFFGPGTRLTVL.

This clonotype was seen only a few times. The chain is built from TRBV12-3 or TRBV12-4 and TRBJ1-5; tentatively, D is TRBD1 (5 bases). V gave up 5 bases and J gave up 4 bases, with 12 bases separating them. The CDR3 loop spans 14 amino acids. CDR3 protein: CASSRGEPNQPQHF. The CDR3 region has the DNA TGTGCCAGCAGTCGGGGGGAGCCAAATCAGCCCCAGCATTTT.

This clonotype was seen repeatedly, ten times or more. The rearrangement links TRBV9 to TRBJ2-5; D is unclear. CDR1 is SGDLS and CDR2 is YYNGEE in the germline V gene. There are 12 residues in the CDR3. V lost 5 bases, J lost 7 bases, and 12 bases lay in between. The CDR3 loop reads CASSVQDGTQYF. CDR3 nucleotides: TGTGCCAGCAGTGTCCAAGATGGGACCCAGTACTTC.

CDR3 region: CASSADRESLGTGELFF. CDR3 in DNA: TGTGCCAGCAGTGCCGACAGGGAATCCCTGGGAACCGGGGAGCTGTTTTTT. This chain links TRBV12-3 or TRBV12-4 with TRBJ2-2, with 7 bases matching TRBD1. The CDR3 extends over 17 amino acids. The V gene end was trimmed by 5 bases and the J gene end by 5 bases; junction bases not matched to a gene: 14.

The chain links TRBV5-6 to TRBJ2-7; tentative D call: TRBD1 (5 bases). Germline values: CDR1 SGHDT, CDR2 YYEEEE. The CDR3 is 15 amino acids. Trimming pared 4 bases from V and 0 bases from J, leaving 14 bases between. The chain's CDR3 is CASSQDRKSSYEQYF. The CDR3 bases are TGTGCCAGCAGCCAAGACAGAAAGAGCTCCTACGAGCAGTACTTC.

V usage is TRBV12-3 or TRBV12-4 and J usage is TRBJ1-2, with TRBD1 as a possible D gene (6 bases). V lost 5 bases to trimming and J lost 8 bases, with 15 bases between them. CDR3 size: 13 residues. For the CDR3, the DNA is TGTGCCAGCAGTCGGAGACAGGTTGGAGGCTACACCTTC. Translated, it gives CASSRRQVGGYTF.

In the case of this clonotype: Sequence at one end of the junction differs from germline and may be a read error. The chain has TRBV7-9 and TRBJ2-1; 8 nucleotides line up with TRBD2. The CDR3 length is 15 residues. Per the germline V gene, CDR1 is SEHNR and CDR2 is FQNEAQ (reference sequence). CDR3 DNA sequence: TGTGTCAGCAGCTTTGACGGGGGGGAATACAATGAGCAGTTCTTC. Amino acid sequence: CVSSFDGGEYNEQFF.

The chain employs TRBV7-2 and TRBJ2-2; 9 bases map to TRBD1. This CDR3 has 15 amino acids. The germline V gene has CDR1 SGHTA and CDR2 FQGNSA. Trimming removed 2 bases from V and 4 bases from J; junction bases left unmatched: 2. The CDR3 here is CASSLQTGGTGELFF. DNA for the CDR3: TGTGCCAGCAGCTTACAGACAGGGGGCACCGGGGAGCTGTTTTTT.

This clonotype was observed a handful of times. Here the CDR3 reads CASTTQQGGETQYF. The CDR3 coding sequence is TGTGCCAGCACCACTCAACAGGGAGGAGAGACCCAGTACTTC. The chain employs TRBV28 and TRBJ2-5, with D perhaps being TRBD1 or TRBD2 (6 bases each). Germline CDR1 and CDR2: MDHEN and SYDVKM. The V gene lost 7 bases and the J gene lost 4 bases, with 16 bases spanning the gap. This CDR3 has 14 residues.

This clonotype was detected ten times or more. The CDR3 nucleotides are TGTGCCAGCAGCCCCGGGACCTGGTATGGCTACACCTTC. Its translation is CASSPGTWYGYTF. The chain recombines TRBV6-5 with TRBJ1-2; D may be TRBD1 (5 bases). Germline V lookup: CDR1 MNHEY, CDR2 SVGAGI. CDR3 length: 13 residues. Trimming cost V 6 bases and J 5 bases, with 13 bases left between them.

The rearrangement links TRBV20-1 to TRBJ1-4, with D maybe TRBD1 (5 bases). V lost 3 bases and J lost 8, with 13 bases in between. The CDR3 runs 13 residues. Germline CDR1 is DFQATT and CDR2 is SNEGSKA (reference sequence). The CDR3 coding sequence is TGCAGTGCTAGTGGGGGATTAGAAGAAAAACTGTTTTTT. Translating it yields CSASGGLEEKLFF.

This clonotype was observed a handful of times. The chain carries TRBV4-2 and TRBJ2-5; 8 bases align to TRBD1. Per germline, CDR1 LGHNA and CDR2 YNFKEQ. The CDR3 spans 16 residues. V was clipped by 0 bases and J by 5 bases; unmatched bases: 8. CDR3 nucleotide sequence: TGTGCCAGCAGCCAAGATGGCCAGGGGGCGTGGGAGACCCAGTACTTC. Protein sequence: CASSQDGQGAWETQYF.

This clonotype was seen a handful of times. This chain joins TRBV7-2 and TRBJ2-3; 9 bases are shared with TRBD2. Trimming cost V 2 bases and J 0 bases; bases outside gene matches: 6. Germline values: CDR1 SGHTA, CDR2 FQGNSA. The length of the CDR3 is 17 residues. This chain's CDR3 is CASSLWVAGASTDTQYF. The CDR3 DNA reads as TGTGCCAGCAGCTTATGGGTAGCGGGGGCGAGCACAGATACGCAGTATTTT.

CDR3 in amino acids: CASSGAGSYEQFF. The CDR3 DNA reads TGTGCCAGCAGCGGAGCAGGATCGTACGAGCAGTTCTTC. The rearrangement links TRBV9 to TRBJ2-1, with D unresolved. Germline CDR1 is SGDLS and CDR2 is YYNGEE. V gave up 3 bases and J gave up 10 bases, with 14 bases separating them. This CDR3 has 13 amino acids.

This clonotype was seen a few times. V and J are TRBV12-3 or TRBV12-4 and TRBJ2-7; D might be TRBD1 or TRBD2, each matching 5 bases. This CDR3 has 15 residues. V was trimmed by 7 bases and J by 7 bases, leaving 23 bases between them. In nucleotides, the CDR3 is TGTGCCAGCACCTCCAGTTCAGGGACCTACAATGAGCAGTACTTC. This translates into CASTSSSGTYNEQYF.

This clonotype was observed a few times. This chain links TRBV20-1 with TRBJ2-5, with 11 bases aligning to TRBD2. V trimming: 3 bases; J trimming: 5 bases; junction bases outside the gene matches: 11. CDR1 and CDR2 from the germline V gene are DFQATT and SNEGSKA (reference sequence). The CDR3 is 16 amino acids. The CDR3 sequence is CSASPTSGGTIETQYF. CDR3 coding DNA: TGCAGTGCTAGCCCTACTAGCGGGGGCACCATCGAGACCCAGTACTTC.

About this clonotype itself: The junction and the germline gene differ at one end; a read error may be behind it. The genes are TRBV9 and TRBJ1-2; D ambiguous. Germline CDR1 SGDLS, CDR2 YYNGEE. The CDR3 runs 13 residues. The CDR3 DNA sequence: TGTGACAGCAGCCCAGCTGGGTTCTATGGCTACACCTTC. This encodes CDSSPAGFYGYTF.

This clonotype was observed a handful of times. The V gene is TRBV29-1, the J gene TRBJ2-3; weak D call: TRBD1 (5 bases). The V gene lost 4 bases and the J gene lost 2 bases, with 13 bases spanning the gap. The CDR3 has 14 residues. The germline CDR1 and CDR2 sequences are SQVTM and ANQGSEA. The CDR3 spells CSVVGRENTDTQYF. The CDR3 DNA reads TGCAGCGTTGTAGGCAGGGAAAACACAGATACGCAGTATTTT.

The CDR3 region is CASSLLAGRGGEQFF. The CDR3, as DNA: TGTGCCAGCAGTTTACTAGCGGGGCGAGGAGGGGAGCAGTTCTTC. This rearrangement joins TRBV12-3 or TRBV12-4 to TRBJ2-1; 9 positions match TRBD2. The length of the CDR3 is 15 residues. Trimming removed 2 bases from V and 10 bases from J; junction bases left unmatched: 9.